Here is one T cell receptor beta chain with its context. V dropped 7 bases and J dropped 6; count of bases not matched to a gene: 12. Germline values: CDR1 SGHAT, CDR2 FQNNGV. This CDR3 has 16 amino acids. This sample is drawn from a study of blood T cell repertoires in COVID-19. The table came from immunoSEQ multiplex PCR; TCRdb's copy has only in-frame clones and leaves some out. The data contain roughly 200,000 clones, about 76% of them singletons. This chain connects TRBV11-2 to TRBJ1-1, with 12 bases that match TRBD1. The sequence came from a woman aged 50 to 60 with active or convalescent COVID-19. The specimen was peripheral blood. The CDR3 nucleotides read TGTGCCAGCATCCCCCTCCTGGGACAGGGGGCGTCTGAAGCTTTCTTT. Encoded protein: CASIPLLGQGASEAFF.